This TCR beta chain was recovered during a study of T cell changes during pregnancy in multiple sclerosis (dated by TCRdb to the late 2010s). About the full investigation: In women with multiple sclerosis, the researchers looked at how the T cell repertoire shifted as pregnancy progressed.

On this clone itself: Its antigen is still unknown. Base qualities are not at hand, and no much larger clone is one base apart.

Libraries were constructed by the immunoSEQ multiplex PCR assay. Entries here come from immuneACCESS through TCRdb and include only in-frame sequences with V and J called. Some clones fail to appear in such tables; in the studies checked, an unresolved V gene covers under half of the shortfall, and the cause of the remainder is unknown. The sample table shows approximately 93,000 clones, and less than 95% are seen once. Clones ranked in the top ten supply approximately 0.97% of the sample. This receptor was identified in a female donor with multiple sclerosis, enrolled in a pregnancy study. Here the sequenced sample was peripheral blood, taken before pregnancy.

The CDR3 is CASSPTSSYEQYF. The DNA is as follows: TGTGCCAGCAGCCCAACAAGCTCCTACGAGCAGTACTTC. The rearranged segments are TRBV6-5 and TRBJ2-7; there is no confident call for the D gene. The CDR3 contains 13 residues, cysteine and phenylalanine counted. Left in the record is the CDR3 DNA by itself, 39 bases read in frame from the first base. A distance of 9 bases separates the germline ends of V and J, which lose 6 bases and 0 bases respectively. CDR1 MNHEY and CDR2 SVGAGI were looked up in the germline V gene.